This TCR beta chain was captured by sequencing in a study of blood T cell repertoires in COVID-19. About the research overall: Material from acute and convalescent COVID-19 was sourced from the United States, Italy and Spain. In each case, the material was cDNA or gDNA derived from T cells, B-cell-depleted T cells, or PBMCs.

Authors' analysis steps: It was from reference gene primer amplification that nucleated cell counts were estimated. Using immunoSEQ multiplex PCR, the repertoire was profiled, and TCRdb retains in-frame clones only, with some absent. V and J calls and clone size come straight from that table; D and trimming were deduced from the DNA. The repertoire holds 100,000 or so clones, with around 81% as singletons. Sequenced sample: peripheral blood. The clonotype originates from a woman between 65 and 79 years old with active or convalescent COVID-19.

The CDR3 DNA follows: TGTGCCAGCAGTACTACAGGGGGCGACTATGGCTACACCTTC. Translation: CASSTTGGDYGYTF. The rearrangement links TRBV28 to TRBJ1-2; 9 nucleotides line up with TRBD1. This CDR3 has 14 residues. Losses at the gene ends were 5 bases for V and 3 bases for J; bases not matched to a gene: 4. Per germline, CDR1 MDHEN and CDR2 SYDVKM.